This T cell receptor beta chain was identified in a study of T cells in Graves' hyperthyroidism and ophthalmopathy. Study conclusions and caveats: Ophthalmopathy, as predicted by the model, came a median around 6 months after the prediction.

Amplified regions were TCR beta CDR3 sequences from RNA transcripts. In the first-round RT-PCR of the TCR CDR3, the HTBI primer set was used. TCRdb re-called the multiplex PCR reads with MiXCR, one entry per CDR3 protein. The sample holds roughly 520,000 distinct CDR3 sequences; around 24% are singletons and the top ten take about 11%. Germline CDR1 reads ENHRY; CDR2 reads SYGVKD. This CDR3 comprises 15 residues. V lost 10 bases to trimming and J lost 1 base, with 18 bases between them. This clonotype showed up just a few times. Its antigen is not known. The specimen was blood. The V call is TRBV10-3, the J call TRBJ2-3, with D perhaps TRBD1 or TRBD2 (7 bases each). The source is a woman under 40 with Graves' ophthalmopathy. The CDR3 protein is CATSREGAGTDTQYF. The CDR3 nucleotides are TGTGCCACCTCCAGGGAGGGGGCGGGCACAGATACGCAGTATTTT.